Each of the 17 T cell receptor beta chains below was sequenced from the same sample in a study of shared clonotypes between healthy human individuals. Some clones are missing from TCRdb's copy, which holds only in-frame ones; the method was immunoSEQ multiplex PCR. The table has about 560,000 clones, around 76% seen once. The source material was PBMCs. These receptors all stem from a woman in her thirties or forties in good health. Some clones in this sample may be carry-over from other donors' samples.

CDR3 sequence reads: CASSEGLAGGSVGELFF. DNA of the CDR3: TGTGCCAGCAGTGAAGGACTAGCGGGAGGAAGCGTCGGGGAGCTGTTTTTT. The gene calls are TRBV2 and TRBJ2-2; 13 nucleotides line up with TRBD2. CDR3 length: 17 residues. The germline gives CDR1 SNHLY, CDR2 FYNNEI. Trimming removed 1 base from V and 7 bases from J; junction bases left unmatched: 6.

The rearrangement links TRBV9 to TRBJ2-3; 8 nucleotides agree with TRBD2. V was clipped by 0 bases and J by 0 bases; unmatched bases: 3. The CDR3 contains 16 residues. Germline V CDR1 and CDR2: SGDLS, YYNGEE. CDR3 loop: CASSVDLAGSTDTQYF. As DNA, the CDR3 is TGTGCCAGCAGCGTAGATCTAGCGGGTAGCACAGATACGCAGTATTTT.

Note on this clone: The germline gene is not matched at one end of the junction; a read error may be the cause. Within the sample, other DNA sequences also encode this same CDR3. CDR3 residues: CASSFSDQPQHF. The CDR3 DNA sequence: TGTGCCAGCAGTTTTAGCGATCAGCCCCAGCATTTT. The J gene is TRBJ1-5, the V gene TRBV28, with D unclear. In germline, CDR1 is MDHEN, CDR2 SYDVKM. CDR3 length: 12 amino acids.

The V gene is TRBV9, the J gene TRBJ2-1, with TRBD2 as a possible D gene (6 bases). This CDR3 region has 17 residues. The V and J ends lost 3 bases and 5 bases respectively, with 21 bases between them. Germline CDR1 is SGDLS and CDR2 is YYNGEE. The CDR3 here is CASSAIVAGWPNNEQFF. The CDR3 DNA reads as TGTGCCAGCAGCGCCATCGTGGCGGGATGGCCGAACAATGAGCAGTTCTTC.

The chain is built from TRBV28 and TRBJ1-1, with 7 bases that match TRBD1. The CDR3 sequence is 14 residues long. Trimming at V came to 8 bases and at J to 4 bases, leaving 10 bases not matched to a gene. Germline CDR1 and CDR2: MDHEN and SYDVKM. CDR3 DNA: TGTGCCAGCGTTACCAACAGGGGTTTCACTGAAGCTTTCTTT. It yields the protein CASVTNRGFTEAFF.

This clone has just one count. The genes are TRBV6-1 and TRBJ1-5; D may be TRBD1 (5 bases). The ends were cut back, 3 bases at V and 9 bases at J, with 15 bases in the middle. Germline assignment: CDR1 MNHNS and CDR2 SASEGT. The CDR3 has 14 residues. This CDR3 reads CASSEGSGGLPQHF. The CDR3 DNA reads TGTGCCAGCAGTGAGGGGAGCGGGGGACTGCCCCAGCATTTT.

This chain joins TRBV19 and TRBJ1-2, with 8 bases identical to TRBD1. With V trimmed by 5 bases and J by 4 bases, 6 bases remained unmatched. Germline V gives CDR1 LNHDA, CDR2 SQIVND (reference sequence). The CDR3 is 14 amino acids. The CDR3 loop is CASSHGQGPYGYTF. The CDR3 DNA sequence: TGTGCCAGTAGTCACGGACAGGGTCCCTATGGCTACACCTTC. Full variable domain (missing parts from reference TRBV19 and TRBJ1-2): DGGITQSPKYLFRKEGQNVTLSCEQNLNHDAMYWYRQDPGQGLRLIYYSQIVNDFQKGDIAEGYSVSREKKESFPLTVTSAQKNPTAFYLCASSHGQGPYGYTFGSGTRLTVV.

The chain links TRBV30 to TRBJ2-7, with D tentatively TRBD2 (5 bases). The ends were cut back, 6 bases at V and 4 bases at J, with 16 bases in the middle. The germline CDR1 and CDR2 sequences are GTSNPN and SVGIG (reference sequence). This CDR3 spans 13 amino acids. CDR3 coding DNA: TGTGCCTGTCAGAGGAAGGGAGTTTACGAGCAGTACTTC. Its protein is CACQRKGVYEQYF.

Ten or more counts support this clone. Other DNA sequences from this sample encode an identical CDR3 as well. J is TRBJ1-5 and V is TRBV7-9, with D possibly being TRBD1 (6 bases). The germline V gene has CDR1 SEHNR and CDR2 FQNEAQ (reference sequence). The CDR3 is 13 amino acids. The ends were cut back, 5 bases at V and 4 bases at J, with 9 bases in the middle. The chain's CDR3 is CASSRQVNQPQHF. CDR3 coding DNA: TGTGCCAGCAGCCGACAGGTGAATCAGCCCCAGCATTTT.

The chain joins TRBV15 to TRBJ2-5; D gene uncertain. The V gene's germline CDR1 is LNHNV and CDR2 YYDKDF (reference sequence). V was trimmed by 2 bases and J by 4 bases, leaving 17 bases between them. This CDR3 comprises 16 residues. The CDR3 nucleotides are TGTGCCACCAGCAGACTGAGTGGAGATAAGGGAGAGACCCAGTACTTC. Protein product: CATSRLSGDKGETQYF. Based on the CDR3 plus reference TRBV15 and TRBJ2-5, the full variable domain is DAMVIQNPRYQVTQFGKPVTLSCSQTLNHNVMYWYQQKSSQAPKLLFHYYDKDFNNEADTPDNFQSRRPNTSFCFLDIRSPGLGDTAMYLCATSRLSGDKGETQYFGPGTRLLVL.

This chain connects TRBV7-8 to TRBJ2-7; D gene unclear. The CDR3 contains 13 residues. V was pared by 2 bases and J by 5 bases, with 10 bases between. Looked up from germline, CDR1 is SGHVS and CDR2 is FQNEAQ. CDR3 nucleotides: TGTGCCAGCAGCTTAACAAGTGGGCACGAGCAGTACTTC. Residues: CASSLTSGHEQYF.

This clone was observed a few times. CDR3 DNA sequence: TGCGCCAGACCGGGACGGGAGTTCTTC. It codes for CARPGREFF. The chain employs TRBV23-1 and TRBJ2-1; D may match TRBD1 or TRBD2 (5 bases each). TRBV23-1 is recorded as an ORF, its role being uncertain. The CDR3 sequence is 9 residues long. V lost 9 bases and J 14 bases, leaving 11 bases between the germline ends.

The rearrangement uses TRBV7-8 and TRBJ2-1; D assignment may be TRBD1 or TRBD2 (6 bases each). CDR3 length equals 17 residues. Germline CDR1 SGHVS, CDR2 FQNEAQ. The V gene lost 5 bases and the J gene lost 0 bases, with 17 bases spanning the gap. CDR3: CASSVRWGASSYNEQFF. CDR3 coding DNA: TGTGCCAGCAGCGTCAGGTGGGGGGCAAGCTCCTACAATGAGCAGTTCTTC.

The CDR3 loop is CASSNWDAPYNEQFF. The CDR3 DNA follows: TGTGCCAGCAGTAACTGGGACGCCCCCTACAATGAGCAGTTCTTC. This chain joins TRBV28 and TRBJ2-1; the D gene could be TRBD1 or TRBD2 (5 bases each). The V end lost 5 bases, the J end lost 2 bases, and 13 bases lay between the germline ends. This CDR3 has 15 residues. Germline V CDR1 and CDR2: MDHEN, SYDVKM.

The chain recombines TRBV5-4 with TRBJ1-6; maybe TRBD1 (6 bases). CDR1 is SGHNT and CDR2 is YYREEE in the germline V gene (reference sequence). Trimming shortened V by 0 bases and J by 5 bases, and 9 bases separated the two germline ends. This CDR3 spans 15 amino acids. CDR3 loop: CASSLARTDNSPLHF. DNA for the CDR3: TGTGCCAGCAGCTTGGCCCGGACAGATAATTCACCCCTCCACTTT. The whole variable domain, remainder taken from reference TRBV5-4 and TRBJ1-6, is ETGVTQSPTHLIKTRGQQVTLRCSSQSGHNTVSWYQQALGQGPQFIFQYYREEENGRGNFPPRFSGLQFPNYSSELNVNALELDDSALYLCASSLARTDNSPLHFGNGTRLTVT.

This chain uses TRBV7-2 with TRBJ1-2; D might be TRBD1 (6 bases). Trimming removed 5 bases from V and 3 bases from J, with 16 bases in between. This CDR3 spans 15 amino acids. CDR1 is SGHTA, CDR2 FQGNSA, per germline. As DNA, the CDR3 is TGTGCCAGCAGCCAAGGGATAGGGGGTTACTATGGCTACACCTTC. Encoded protein: CASSQGIGGYYGYTF. The full variable domain, its missing parts supplied by reference TRBV7-2 and TRBJ1-2, is GAGVSQSPSNKVTEKGKDVELRCDPISGHTALYWYRQSLGQGLEFLIYFQGNSAPDKSGLPSDRFSAERTGGSVSTLTIQRTQQEDSAVYLCASSQGIGGYYGYTFGSGTRLTVV.

With regard to this clone: Other DNA variants within this sample encode the same CDR3. The chain has TRBV7-3 and TRBJ2-2, with 10 bases aligning to TRBD1. Germline V gene sequence: CDR1 SGHTA, CDR2 FQGTGA. This CDR3 has 14 amino acids. J was trimmed by 5 bases and V by 3 bases; bases with no gene match: 0. The DNA for the CDR3 is TGTGCCAGCAGCTTGGGACAGGGGACCGGGGAGCTGTTTTTT. Amino acid sequence: CASSLGQGTGELFF.